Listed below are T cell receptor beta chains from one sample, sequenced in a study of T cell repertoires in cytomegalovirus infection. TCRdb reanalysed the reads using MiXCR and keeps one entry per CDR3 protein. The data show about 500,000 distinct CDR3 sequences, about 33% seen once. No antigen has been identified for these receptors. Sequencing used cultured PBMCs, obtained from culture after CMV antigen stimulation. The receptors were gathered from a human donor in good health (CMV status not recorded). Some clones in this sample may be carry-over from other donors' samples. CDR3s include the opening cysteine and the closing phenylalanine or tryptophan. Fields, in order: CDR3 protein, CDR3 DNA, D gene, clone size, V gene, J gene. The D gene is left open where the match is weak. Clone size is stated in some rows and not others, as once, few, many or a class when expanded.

CASSLGTGGRRGYTF	TGTGCCAGCAGTTTAGGCACAGGGGGCCGCCGGGGCTACACCTTC	TRBD1	.	TRBV12-3/TRBV12-4	TRBJ1-2
CASSWDSTEAFF	TGTGCCAGCAGTTGGGACAGCACTGAAGCTTTCTTT	TRBD1	.	TRBV5-4	TRBJ1-1
CASSKAGSLYNEQFF	TGTGCCAGTAGTAAGGCGGGATCGCTTTACAATGAGCAGTTCTTC	.	.	TRBV19	TRBJ2-1
CASSLGVALSSEQYF	TGTGCCAGCAGCCTTGGAGTGGCGTTATCCTCCGAGCAGTACTTC	.	.	TRBV7-9	TRBJ2-7
CASSGRSAAYNEQFF	TGTGCCAGCAGCGGTCGGAGTGCTGCCTACAATGAGCAGTTCTTC	.	.	TRBV7-2	TRBJ2-1
CASVKGSGSRTDTQYF	TGTGCCAGCGTCAAGGGGTCCGGGAGTCGGACAGATACGCAGTATTTT	.	many	TRBV7-2	TRBJ2-3
CASSLGVGPINEQFF	TGTGCCAGCAGCTTGGGAGTGGGCCCCATAAATGAGCAGTTCTTC	.	.	TRBV11-2	TRBJ2-1
CSSSLESNQPQHF	TGTTCCAGCTCACTTGAGTCCAATCAGCCCCAGCATTTT	.	.	TRBV18	TRBJ1-5
CAQRSAGVAGELFF	TGTGCCCAACGTTCAGCGGGAGTGGCCGGGGAGCTGTTTTTT	TRBD2	.	TRBV30	TRBJ2-2
CASSQGLGEQYF	TGCGCCAGCAGCCAAGGACTAGGCGAGCAGTACTTC	.	.	TRBV4-3	TRBJ2-7
CASSISGGNQPQHF	TGTGCCAGTAGTATTTCGGGGGGCAATCAGCCCCAGCATTTT	.	few	TRBV19	TRBJ1-5
CSAPDIMNTEAFF	TGCAGTGCCCCGGACATTATGAACACTGAAGCTTTCTTT	.	.	TRBV20-1	TRBJ1-1
CSARPRKLAVLETQYF	TGCAGTGCTAGACCTAGGAAACTAGCGGTGTTGGAGACCCAGTACTTC	TRBD2	.	TRBV20-1	TRBJ2-5
CASSLAGGRAYTGELFF	TGTGCCAGCAGCTTGGCTGGCGGGAGGGCATACACCGGGGAGCTGTTTTTT	TRBD2	.	TRBV5-4	TRBJ2-2
CASGLVRGTYANEQFF	TGTGCTAGTGGTTTGGTACGGGGGACATATGCCAATGAGCAGTTCTTC	.	.	TRBV12-5	TRBJ2-1
CASSLPAGGGETQYF	TGTGCCAGCAGCTTGCCGGCGGGAGGGGGAGAGACCCAGTACTTC	TRBD2	few	TRBV5-6	TRBJ2-5
CASSLSGIGYEQYF	TGTGCCAGCAGCCTTAGCGGGATAGGGTACGAGCAGTACTTC	TRBD2	few	TRBV7-2	TRBJ2-7
CASSREQGALDEQFF	TGTGCCAGCAGTCGGGAACAGGGGGCATTGGATGAGCAGTTCTTC	TRBD1	few	TRBV12-3/TRBV12-4	TRBJ2-1
CASSLDTGGYNEQFF	TGTGCCAGCAGCTTAGACACAGGGGGGTACAATGAGCAGTTCTTC	TRBD1	many	TRBV7-2	TRBJ2-1
CASILKPGLGIGYTF	TGTGCCAGCATTCTGAAGCCGGGCCTAGGGATCGGCTACACCTTC	.	.	TRBV3-1	TRBJ1-2
CSGGQSQETQYF	TGCAGCGGGGGACAGAGCCAAGAGACCCAGTACTTC	TRBD1	.	TRBV29-1	TRBJ2-5
CASSFGSKTGGRTEAFF	TGTGCCAGCAGCTTCGGTTCCAAAACAGGGGGCAGGACTGAAGCTTTCTTT	TRBD1	.	TRBV11-2	TRBJ1-1
CASSSVLAGSTDTQYF	TGTGCCAGCAGCTCCGTACTAGCGGGGAGCACAGATACGCAGTATTTT	TRBD2	many	TRBV7-8	TRBJ2-3
CSVGQRAAGELFF	TGCAGCGTTGGTCAGCGGGCGGCCGGGGAGCTGTTTTTT	.	few	TRBV29-1	TRBJ2-2
CASRPGTSGLNEQFF	TGTGCCAGTAGACCCGGGACTAGCGGCCTAAATGAGCAGTTCTTC	TRBD2	once	TRBV19	TRBJ2-1
CASSLGVTAATNEKLFF	TGTGCCAGCAGCTTAGGCGTGACAGCTGCAACTAATGAAAAACTGTTTTTT	.	few	TRBV7-2	TRBJ1-4
CASSQGEGRYTEAFF	TGCGCCAGCAGCCAAGGGGAGGGACGTTACACTGAAGCTTTCTTT	.	.	TRBV4-1	TRBJ1-1
CASSQDVVAGGNEQYF	TGTGCCAGCAGCCAAGATGTGGTAGCGGGAGGGAATGAGCAGTACTTC	TRBD2	few	TRBV4-2	TRBJ2-7
CATSRSRGLAGVTSTDTQYF	TGTGCCACCAGCAGATCGCGAGGACTAGCGGGAGTTACTAGCACAGATACGCAGTATTTT	TRBD2	medium-sized	TRBV15	TRBJ2-3
CASSYGRPWYYEQYF	TGTGCCAGCAGCTACGGCAGGCCATGGTACTACGAGCAGTACTTC	.	.	TRBV7-2	TRBJ2-7
CSARTGFIYEQFF	TGCAGTGCTAGGACAGGGTTCATCTATGAGCAGTTCTTC	TRBD1	.	TRBV20-1	TRBJ2-1
CASSQARGRTDTQYF	TGCGCCAGCAGCCAAGCGAGGGGACGCACAGATACGCAGTATTTT	.	few	TRBV4-1	TRBJ2-3
CASSQDVGDIPAYGYTF	TGCGCCAGCAGCCAAGATGTGGGGGACATACCCGCCTATGGCTACACCTTC	.	.	TRBV4-3	TRBJ1-2
CASSLERGLDEKLFF	TGTGCCAGCAGCTTAGAGAGGGGGCTGGATGAAAAACTGTTTTTT	TRBD1	.	TRBV7-2	TRBJ1-4
CASSSPETSGRAATGELFF	TGTGCCAGCAGCTCCCCTGAGACTAGCGGGAGGGCTGCCACCGGGGAGCTGTTTTTT	TRBD2	.	TRBV7-9	TRBJ2-2
CASSSRTTPEAFF	TGTGCCAGCAGCTCCCGGACAACCCCTGAAGCTTTCTTT	.	.	TRBV7-3	TRBJ1-1
CASRIGGSSYNEQFF	TGTGCCAGCAGAATTGGGGGGAGCTCCTACAATGAGCAGTTCTTC	.	few	TRBV28	TRBJ2-1
CAWSAGQSNTEAFF	TGTGCCTGGAGTGCCGGACAGTCGAACACTGAAGCTTTCTTT	.	few	TRBV30	TRBJ1-1
CASSKQRVPTRRENEQFF	TGTGCCAGCAGCAAACAAAGGGTCCCGACCCGACGGGAGAATGAGCAGTTCTTC	.	few	TRBV7-8	TRBJ2-1
CASSLAASQFF	TGTGCCAGCAGTTTGGCGGCTAGTCAGTTCTTC	.	few	TRBV12-3/TRBV12-4	TRBJ2-1
CASSSLAVEGYNEQFF	TGTGCCAGCAGTTCCTTAGCGGTCGAAGGCTACAATGAGCAGTTCTTC	.	few	TRBV27	TRBJ2-1
CASSQTGSDEKLFF	TGCGCCAGCAGCCAGACAGGTTCGGATGAAAAACTGTTTTTT	.	.	TRBV4-1	TRBJ1-4
CAISANRDPRSGANVLTF	TGTGCCATCAGTGCGAACCGGGACCCCCGCTCTGGGGCCAACGTCCTGACTTTC	.	.	TRBV10-3	TRBJ2-6
CASRHRLHLETQYF	TGTGCCAGCCGTCATCGGCTTCATTTGGAGACCCAGTACTTC	.	.	TRBV12-3/TRBV12-4	TRBJ2-5
CASTAGRELFF	TGTGCCAGCACGGCGGGGCGGGAGTTGTTTTTT	.	.	TRBV6-5	TRBJ1-4
CASSRTGTGSYGYTF	TGTGCCAGCAGCCGAACGGGGACAGGGAGTTATGGCTACACCTTC	TRBD1	many	TRBV7-3	TRBJ1-2
CATSDLFSSGSNYNEQFF	TGTGCCACCAGTGATTTATTCTCTAGCGGGAGTAACTACAATGAGCAGTTCTTC	TRBD2	.	TRBV24-1	TRBJ2-1
CASSLGTGSTYGYTF	TGTGCCAGCAGCTTAGGGACAGGGTCCACCTATGGCTACACCTTC	TRBD1	few	TRBV7-2	TRBJ1-2
CASTKRDEQFF	TGTGCCAGCACCAAGAGGGATGAGCAGTTCTTC	.	.	TRBV6-2/TRBV6-3	TRBJ2-1
CASSDYRLAGYTDTQYF	TGTGCCAGCAGTGATTATAGACTAGCGGGATACACAGATACGCAGTATTTT	TRBD2	few	TRBV2	TRBJ2-3
CASSRDRGHETQYF	TGTGCCAGCAGCCGGGACAGGGGGCACGAGACCCAGTACTTC	TRBD1	few	TRBV14	TRBJ2-5
CASSLDQRSNTDTQYF	TGTGCCAGCAGCTTAGATCAGCGGAGCAACACAGATACGCAGTATTTT	.	.	TRBV7-2	TRBJ2-3
CSAVGGGPINIETQYF	TGCAGTGCTGTTGGGGGAGGGCCTATTAACATTGAGACCCAGTACTTC	TRBD2	.	TRBV20-1	TRBJ2-5
CASRSSSGRTEQYF	TGTGCCAGCAGGTCGAGTAGCGGGAGGACCGAGCAGTACTTC	TRBD2	.	TRBV25-1	TRBJ2-7